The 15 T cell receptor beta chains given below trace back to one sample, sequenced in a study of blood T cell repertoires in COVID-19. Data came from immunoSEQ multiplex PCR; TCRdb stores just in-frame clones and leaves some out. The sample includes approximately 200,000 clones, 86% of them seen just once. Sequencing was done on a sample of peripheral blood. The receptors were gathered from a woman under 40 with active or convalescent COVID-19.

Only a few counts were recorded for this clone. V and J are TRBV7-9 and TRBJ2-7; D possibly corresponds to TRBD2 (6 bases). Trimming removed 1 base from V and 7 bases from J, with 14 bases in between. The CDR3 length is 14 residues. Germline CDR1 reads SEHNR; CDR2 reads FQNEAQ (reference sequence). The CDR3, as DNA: TGTGCCAGCAGCTTAGGCGGGGCCCTTGGAGAGCAGTACTTC. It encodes CASSLGGALGEQYF.

In DNA form, the CDR3 reads TGTGCCAGCTCACCACTGGGCCCCCCAAACACCGGGGAGCTGTTTTTT. Protein product: CASSPLGPPNTGELFF. This chain links TRBV18 with TRBJ2-2; D unclear. Trimming shortened V by 1 base and J by 2 bases, and 11 bases separated the two germline ends. The CDR3 covers 16 residues. CDR1 is KGHSH and CDR2 is LQKENI in the germline V gene.

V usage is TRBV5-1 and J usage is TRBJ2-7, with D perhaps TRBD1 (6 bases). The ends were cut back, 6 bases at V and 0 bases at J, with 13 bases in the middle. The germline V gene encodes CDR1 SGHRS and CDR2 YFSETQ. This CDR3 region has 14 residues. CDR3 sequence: CASTRDTGSYEQYF. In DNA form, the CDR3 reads TGCGCCAGCACCAGGGACACCGGCTCCTACGAGCAGTACTTC.

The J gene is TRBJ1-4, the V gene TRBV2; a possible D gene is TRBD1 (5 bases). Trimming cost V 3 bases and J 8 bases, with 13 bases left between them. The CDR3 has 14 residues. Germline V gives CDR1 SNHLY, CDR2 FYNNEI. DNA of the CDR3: TGTGCCAGCAGTGATGGGGGAGGTATAGAAAAACTGTTTTTT. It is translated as CASSDGGGIEKLFF.

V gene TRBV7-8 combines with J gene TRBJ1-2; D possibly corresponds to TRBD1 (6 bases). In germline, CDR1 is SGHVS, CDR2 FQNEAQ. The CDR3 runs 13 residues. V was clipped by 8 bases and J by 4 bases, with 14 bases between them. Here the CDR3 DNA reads TGTGCCAGCGGGCAGGGAGGGGGCTATGGCTACACCTTC. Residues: CASGQGGGYGYTF. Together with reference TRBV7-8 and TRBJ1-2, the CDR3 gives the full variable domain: GAGVSQSPRYKVAKRGQDVALRCDPISGHVSLFWYQQALGQGPEFLTYFQNEAQLDKSGLPSDRFFAERPEGSVSTLKIQRTQQEDSAVYLCASGQGGGYGYTFGSGTRLTVV.

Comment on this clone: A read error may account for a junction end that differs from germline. The CDR3 coding sequence is TGTGCCAGAAGTGTAGCGGGGGGGCAAGAGACCCAGTACTTC. Protein sequence: CARSVAGGQETQYF. The chain couples TRBV6-1 to TRBJ2-5; TRBD2 agrees at 11 bases. The CDR3 has 14 residues. CDR1 MNHNS and CDR2 SASEGT come from the germline V gene.

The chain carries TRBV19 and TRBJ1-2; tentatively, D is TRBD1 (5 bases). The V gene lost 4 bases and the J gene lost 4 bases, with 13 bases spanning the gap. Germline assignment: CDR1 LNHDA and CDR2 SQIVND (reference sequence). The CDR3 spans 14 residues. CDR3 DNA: TGTGCCAGTAGTACCGACAGAATTGGCTATGGCTACACCTTC. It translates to CASSTDRIGYGYTF.

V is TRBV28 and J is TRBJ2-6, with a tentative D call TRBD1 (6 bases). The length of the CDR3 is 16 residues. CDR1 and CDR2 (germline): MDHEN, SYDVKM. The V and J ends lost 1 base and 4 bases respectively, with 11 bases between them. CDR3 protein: CASSLSTGSGANVLTF. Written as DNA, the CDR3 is TGTGCCAGCAGTTTATCAACAGGGTCCGGGGCCAACGTCCTGACTTTC.

CDR3 sequence reads: CASSEWGQGSPGELFF. The CDR3 DNA sequence: TGTGCCAGCAGCGAGTGGGGACAGGGTAGCCCCGGGGAGCTGTTTTTT. The J gene is TRBJ2-2, the V gene TRBV9; 9 nucleotides agree with TRBD1. Germline assignment: CDR1 SGDLS and CDR2 YYNGEE. CDR3 length: 16 residues. Trimming removed 3 bases from V and 6 bases from J; junction bases left unmatched: 9.

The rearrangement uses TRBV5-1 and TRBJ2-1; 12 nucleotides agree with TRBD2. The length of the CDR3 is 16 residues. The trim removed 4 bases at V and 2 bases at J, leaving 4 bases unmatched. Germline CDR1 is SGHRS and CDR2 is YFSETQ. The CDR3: CASSRTSGGTYNEQFF. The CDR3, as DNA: TGCGCCAGCAGCCGCACTAGCGGGGGGACCTACAATGAGCAGTTCTTC.

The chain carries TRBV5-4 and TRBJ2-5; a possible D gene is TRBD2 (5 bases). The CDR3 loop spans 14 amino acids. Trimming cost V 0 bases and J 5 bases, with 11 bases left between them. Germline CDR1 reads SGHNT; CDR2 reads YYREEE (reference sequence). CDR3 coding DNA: TGTGCCAGCAGCTTGGATTGGACTCGGGAGACCCAGTACTTC. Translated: CASSLDWTRETQYF.

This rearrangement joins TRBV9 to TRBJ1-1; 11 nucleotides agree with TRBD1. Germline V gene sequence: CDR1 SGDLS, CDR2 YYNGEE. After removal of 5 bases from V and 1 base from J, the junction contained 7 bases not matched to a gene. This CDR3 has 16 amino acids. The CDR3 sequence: CASRPGTGGSNTEAFF. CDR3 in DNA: TGTGCCAGCAGACCCGGGACAGGGGGATCGAACACTGAAGCTTTCTTT.

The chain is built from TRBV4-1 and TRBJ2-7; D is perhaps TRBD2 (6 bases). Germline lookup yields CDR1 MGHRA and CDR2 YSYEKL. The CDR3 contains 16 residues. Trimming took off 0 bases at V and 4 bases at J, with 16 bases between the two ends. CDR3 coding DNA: TGCGCCAGCAGCCAAGAACCGGTCGGGAGTTCTTACGAGCAGTACTTC. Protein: CASSQEPVGSSYEQYF.

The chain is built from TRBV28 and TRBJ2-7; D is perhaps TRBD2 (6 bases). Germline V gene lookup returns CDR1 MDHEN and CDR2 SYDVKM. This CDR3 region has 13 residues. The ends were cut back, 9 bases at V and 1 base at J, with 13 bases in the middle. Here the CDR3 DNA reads TGTGCCAGTGAGAGGGACTCTTCCTACGAGCAGTACTTC. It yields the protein CASERDSSYEQYF. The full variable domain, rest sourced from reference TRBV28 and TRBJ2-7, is DVKVTQSSRYLVKRTGEKVFLECVQDMDHENMFWYRQDPGLGLRLIYFSYDVKMKEKGDIPEGYSVSREKKERFSLILESASTNQTSMYLCASERDSSYEQYFGPGTRLTVT.

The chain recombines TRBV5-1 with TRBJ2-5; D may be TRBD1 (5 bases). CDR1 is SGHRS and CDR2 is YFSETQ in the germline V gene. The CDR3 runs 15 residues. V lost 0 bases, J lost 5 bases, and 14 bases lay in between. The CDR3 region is CASSLASAGLETQYF. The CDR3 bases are TGCGCCAGCAGCTTGGCCAGTGCAGGGCTGGAGACCCAGTACTTC. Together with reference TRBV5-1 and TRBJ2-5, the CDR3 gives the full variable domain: KAGVTQTPRYLIKTRGQQVTLSCSPISGHRSVSWYQQTPGQGLQFLFEYFSETQRNKGNFPGRFSGRQFSNSRSEMNVSTLELGDSALYLCASSLASAGLETQYFGPGTRLLVL.